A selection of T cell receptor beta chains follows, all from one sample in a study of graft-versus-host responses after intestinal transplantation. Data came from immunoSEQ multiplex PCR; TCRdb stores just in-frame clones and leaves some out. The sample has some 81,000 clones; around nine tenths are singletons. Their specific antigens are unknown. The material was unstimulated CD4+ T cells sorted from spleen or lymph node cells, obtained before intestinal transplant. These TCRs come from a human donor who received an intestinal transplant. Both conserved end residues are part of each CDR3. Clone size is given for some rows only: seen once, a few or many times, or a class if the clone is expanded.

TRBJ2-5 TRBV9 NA CASSVEGGTSGTQYF
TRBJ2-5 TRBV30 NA CAWSPLGARATQYF
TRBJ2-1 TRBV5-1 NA CASSWTSYNEQFF
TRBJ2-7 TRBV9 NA CASNPGGQGGYEQYF
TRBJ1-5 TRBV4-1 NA CASSQEEDRFNQPQHF
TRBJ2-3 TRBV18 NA CASSPTGDADTQYF
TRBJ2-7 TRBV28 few CASSTSGYSYEQYF
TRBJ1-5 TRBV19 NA CASSISWGSNQPQHF
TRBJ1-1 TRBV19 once CASSIEGVNTEAFF
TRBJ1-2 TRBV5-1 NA CASTDPSYTGNYGYTF
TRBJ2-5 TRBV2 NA CASRDRAQETQYF
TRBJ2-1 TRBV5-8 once CASSFLTGWNEQFF
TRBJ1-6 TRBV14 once CASSQVGTVINSPLHF
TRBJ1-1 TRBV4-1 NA CASSQDWQGLSFF
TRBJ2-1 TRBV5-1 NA CASSPRQGANEQFF
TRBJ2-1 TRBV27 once CASSSWGEHYNEQFF